One sample yielded the 8 T cell receptor beta chains listed below, sequenced in a study of shared clonotypes between healthy human individuals. Only CD45RO-negative cells positively selected for CCR7 counted as naive CD8 cells, so terminally differentiated effector memory CD45RA+ cells were excluded. TCRdb's table, derived via immunoSEQ multiplex PCR, lists solely in-frame clones and lacks some. The table shows under 1 million clones, with about 96% occurring only once. Material for sequencing was naive CD8+ T cells sorted from blood. Source of these receptors: a man aged 30 to 45 in good health.

J is TRBJ2-7 and V is TRBV16; 8 bases agree with TRBD1. The CDR3 totals 14 residues. Trimming removed 5 bases from V and 2 bases from J; junction bases left unmatched: 5. CDR1 KGHSY and CDR2 FQNENV come from the germline V gene. Here the CDR3 reads CASSTGTGAYEQYF. CDR3 coding DNA: TGTGCCAGCAGCACCGGGACAGGCGCCTACGAGCAGTACTTC. Complete variable domain (other parts from reference TRBV16 and TRBJ2-7): GEEVAQTPKHLVRGEGQKAKLYCAPIKGHSYVFWYQQVLKNEFKFLISFQNENVFDETGMPKERFSAKCLPNSPCSLEIQATKLEDSAVYFCASSTGTGAYEQYFGPGTRLTVT.

The chain links TRBV27 to TRBJ2-1; D might be TRBD1 or TRBD2, each matching 5 bases. The CDR3 contains 15 residues. CDR1 is MNHEY, CDR2 SMNVEV, per germline (reference sequence). V was trimmed by 6 bases and J by 5 bases, leaving 17 bases between them. The CDR3 region has the DNA TGTGCCAGCAGGCCAGCCGGGACCTTGAACAATGAGCAGTTCTTC. Its protein product is CASRPAGTLNNEQFF.

A single count supports this clone. V and J are TRBV15 and TRBJ2-1; D is unresolved. The CDR3 runs to 15 residues. Germline V gives CDR1 LNHNV, CDR2 YYDKDF (reference sequence). V dropped 5 bases and J dropped 0 bases, with 11 bases sitting between them. Here the CDR3 DNA reads TGTGCCACCAGCGTCCGGAGTAGCTCCTACAATGAGCAGTTCTTC. Protein: CATSVRSSSYNEQFF.

V usage is TRBV15 and J usage is TRBJ2-6; D call uncertain. The CDR3 length is 16 residues. The germline CDR1 and CDR2 sequences are LNHNV and YYDKDF (reference sequence). Trimming removed 0 bases at V and 0 bases at J, with 6 bases between. The CDR3 region is CATSRDGSSGANVLTF. The CDR3 DNA follows: TGTGCCACCAGCAGAGACGGCTCCTCTGGGGCCAACGTCCTGACTTTC.

The chain recombines TRBV4-3 with TRBJ2-7, with D perhaps TRBD2 (6 bases). The CDR3 length is 15 residues. Germline V lookup: CDR1 LGHNA, CDR2 YSLEER. V was trimmed by 5 bases and J by 4 bases, leaving 18 bases between them. CDR3 loop: CASSNPGAGLYEQYF. In DNA, the CDR3 is TGCGCCAGCAGCAACCCGGGAGCGGGTCTGTACGAGCAGTACTTC.

This clone occurred once. J is TRBJ2-1 and V is TRBV27; TRBD2 is a possible D gene (6 bases). V was cut by 7 bases and J by 4 bases, with 17 bases left in between. The CDR3 totals 15 residues. Looked up from germline, CDR1 is MNHEY and CDR2 is SMNVEV (reference sequence). CDR3 region: CASTLLLAGYNEQFF. In nucleotides, the CDR3 is TGTGCCAGCACCCTCTTACTAGCAGGATACAATGAGCAGTTCTTC.

The genes are TRBV5-1 and TRBJ2-3, with 7 bases lining up with TRBD1. The CDR3 contains 15 residues. Germline V gene data show CDR1 as SGHRS and CDR2 as YFSETQ. The junction had 1 base not matched to a gene; V was cut back by 0 bases and J by 0 bases. The CDR3 DNA reads as TGCGCCAGCAGCTTGGTACAGGGGAGCACAGATACGCAGTATTTT. It yields the protein CASSLVQGSTDTQYF.

The V call is TRBV18, the J call TRBJ1-2; tentatively, D is TRBD1 (6 bases). The CDR3 contains 15 residues. Germline V gene sequence: CDR1 KGHSH, CDR2 LQKENI. Trimming took off 3 bases at V and 6 bases at J, with 17 bases between the two ends. CDR3 in amino acids: CASSPMGTPMDGYTF. The CDR3 nucleotides read TGTGCCAGCTCACCGATGGGGACACCCATGGATGGCTACACCTTC.